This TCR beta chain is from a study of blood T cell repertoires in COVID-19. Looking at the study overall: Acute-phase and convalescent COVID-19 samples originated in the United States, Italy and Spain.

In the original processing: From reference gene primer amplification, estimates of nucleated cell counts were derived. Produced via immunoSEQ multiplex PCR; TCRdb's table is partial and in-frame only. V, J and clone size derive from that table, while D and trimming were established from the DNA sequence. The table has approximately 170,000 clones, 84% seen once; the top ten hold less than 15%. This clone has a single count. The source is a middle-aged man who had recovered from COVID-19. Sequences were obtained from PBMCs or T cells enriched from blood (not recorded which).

The CDR3 sequence is CASRAGTDNQPQHF. In DNA form, the CDR3 reads TGCGCCAGCAGGGCCGGGACAGATAATCAGCCCCAGCATTTT. The chain couples TRBV5-1 to TRBJ1-5; 7 bases line up with TRBD1. The germline V gene encodes CDR1 SGHRS and CDR2 YFSETQ. This CDR3 is built from 14 residues. Trimming removed 5 bases from V and 4 bases from J; junction bases left unmatched: 6.